These 3 T cell receptor beta chains were sequenced from one sample in a study of control samples from healthy donors and cancer patients. TCRdb's copy holds only in-frame clones and misses some; the assay was immunoSEQ multiplex PCR. The table shows roughly 400,000 clones, with 90% occurring only once. What was sequenced was PBMCs. These receptors all stem from a man between 40 and 49 years old with head and neck cancer.

The chain couples TRBV11-3 to TRBJ1-1, with D unclear. V gave up 1 base and J gave up 1 base, with 4 bases separating them. The germline V gene has CDR1 SGHNT and CDR2 YENEEA. This CDR3 has 13 residues. Here the CDR3 reads CASSLGTNTEAFF. CDR3 DNA sequence: TGTGCCAGCAGCTTAGGAACGAACACTGAAGCTTTCTTT.

CDR3 loop: CASSLGDPGHDEQYF. CDR3 in DNA: TGTGCCAGCAGCTTAGGGGATCCTGGGCACGACGAGCAGTACTTC. V usage is TRBV7-9 and J usage is TRBJ2-7; D is undetermined. The ends were cut back, 1 base at V and 5 bases at J, with 15 bases in the middle. Germline V gene data show CDR1 as SEHNR and CDR2 as FQNEAQ (reference sequence). The CDR3 is 15 amino acids.

In this sample, this clone turned up once. CDR3 nucleotide sequence: TGCGCCAGCAGCTTTTCCGGGCGAGGAGAGACCCAGTACTTC. Protein: CASSFSGRGETQYF. J is TRBJ2-5 and V is TRBV5-1, with unresolved D. Germline lookup yields CDR1 SGHRS and CDR2 YFSETQ. Trimming removed 2 bases at V and 4 bases at J, with 12 bases between. The CDR3 is 14 amino acids.